This TCR beta chain was profiled in a study of blood T cell repertoires in COVID-19. Overall study: Samples representing acute and convalescent COVID-19 were sourced from the United States, Italy and Spain. In each case, the material was cDNA or gDNA derived from T cells, B-cell-depleted T cells, or PBMCs.

In its sample, this clone was seen a few times. The germline gives CDR1 SEHNR, CDR2 FQNEAQ (reference sequence). The CDR3 covers 16 residues. With V trimmed by 5 bases and J by 5 bases, 9 bases remained unmatched. In the authors' methods: Amplification from reference gene primers served as the basis for estimated nucleated cell counts. The assay was immunoSEQ multiplex PCR, and TCRdb's table has in-frame clones only and misses some. That table gives V, J and clone size, and the DNA gave D and trimming. The sample includes around 300,000 clones, about nine tenths of them seen just once. Sequencing used peripheral blood. This clonotype originated in a middle-aged woman who had recovered from COVID-19. This chain connects TRBV7-9 to TRBJ2-4, with 10 bases identical to TRBD1. The CDR3 sequence: CASSPRTGGIENIQYF. For the CDR3, the DNA is TGTGCCAGCAGCCCGCGGACAGGGGGTATCGAAAACATTCAGTACTTC. The variable domain in full, with the rest retrieved from reference TRBV7-9 and TRBJ2-4, is DTGVSQNPRHKITKRGQNVTFRCDPISEHNRLYWYRQTLGQGPEFLTYFQNEAQLEKSRLLSDRFSAERPKGSFSTLEIQRTEQGDSAMYLCASSPRTGGIENIQYFGAGTRLSVL.